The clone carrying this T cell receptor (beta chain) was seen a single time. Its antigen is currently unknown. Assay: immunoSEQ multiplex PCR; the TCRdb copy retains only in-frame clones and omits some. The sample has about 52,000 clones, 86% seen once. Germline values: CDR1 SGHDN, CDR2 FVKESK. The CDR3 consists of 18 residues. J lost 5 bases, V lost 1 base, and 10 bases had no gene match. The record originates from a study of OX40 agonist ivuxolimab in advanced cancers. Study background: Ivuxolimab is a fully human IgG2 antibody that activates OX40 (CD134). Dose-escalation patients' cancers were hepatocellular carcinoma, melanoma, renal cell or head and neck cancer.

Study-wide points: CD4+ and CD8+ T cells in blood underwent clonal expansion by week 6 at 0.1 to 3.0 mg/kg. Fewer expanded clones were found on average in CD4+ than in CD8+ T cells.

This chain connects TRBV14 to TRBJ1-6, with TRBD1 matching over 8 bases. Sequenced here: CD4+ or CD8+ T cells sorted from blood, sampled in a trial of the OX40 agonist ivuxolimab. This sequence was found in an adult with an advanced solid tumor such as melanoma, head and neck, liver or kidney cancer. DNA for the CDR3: TGTGCCAGCAGCCAAGTGGTTTTCTCAGGGGGCCATAATTCACCCCTCCACTTT. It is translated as CASSQVVFSGGHNSPLHF.